The following is a TCR beta chain sequence with its context. Its antigen is undetermined. This specimen belongs to a study of T cell responses to AZD1222 COVID-19 vaccine. The CDR3 loop spans 16 amino acids. CDR1 is LNHDA, CDR2 SQIVND, per germline (reference sequence). Trimming left V 9 bases short and J 2 bases short, with 21 bases between. The study's findings and limits: Nearly half of spike-specific TCRs reportedly target unmutated variant regions. Regions 160-218 and 743-854 held dominance among vaccine-associated CD4 TCRs, which spanned spike. Repertoire samples came only from after the peak T cell response.

Profiling relied on immunoSEQ multiplex PCR, and the TCRdb table lists in-frame clones only, not all of them. The repertoire holds fewer than 200,000 clones, with around 94% as singletons. The sample consisted of peripheral blood, taken on day 0 of AZD1222 vaccination. The rearrangement joins TRBV19 to TRBJ2-3; D remains unclear. The clonotype originates from an adult in good health. CDR3 residues: CASHPFGVLVTDTQYF. For the CDR3, the DNA is TGTGCCAGCCACCCCTTTGGGGTTCTGGTCACAGATACGCAGTATTTT.